The 17 T cell receptor beta chains given below trace back to one sample, sequenced in a study of technical replicates of blood from several donors (dated by TCRdb to about 2017). The receptor library was made with the immunoSEQ multiplex PCR assay. TCRdb stores this immuneACCESS table with in-frame sequences only. Part of the clones is absent; in the studies checked, under half of the shortfall reflects unresolved V genes, and no reason is known for the rest. This sample lists 60,000 to 95,000 clones; roughly nine tenths were detected once. The ten largest clones take up 0.35% to 0.4% of the sample. Sequenced material: T cells isolated from PBMCs. Receptor source: a human donor in good health. Some clones in this sample may be carry-over from other donors' samples.

CDR3 DNA: TGTGCCAGCCGAGGGACTAGCATGGAGACCCAGTACTTC. Its protein product is CASRGTSMETQYF. The chain recombines TRBV27 with TRBJ2-5, with 9 positions matching TRBD2. Germline V gene sequence: CDR1 MNHEY, CDR2 SMNVEV (reference sequence). This CDR3 contains 13 residues. Germline trimming cut 8 bases from V and 5 bases from J; bases unmatched to any gene: 6.

This CDR3 reads CASSLTGGQGSPLHF. CDR3 bases: TGTGCCAGCAGCCTTACGGGGGGGCAGGGATCACCCCTCCACTTT. V is TRBV7-3 and J is TRBJ1-6; perhaps TRBD1 as D (6 bases). The germline CDR1 and CDR2 sequences are SGHTA and FQGTGA. The V end was cut by 5 bases, the J end by 10 bases, with 18 bases between. This CDR3 is built from 15 residues.

The chain employs TRBV10-3 and TRBJ2-3, with a weak D call TRBD2 (5 bases). Germline loops: CDR1 ENHRY, CDR2 SYGVKD. There are 18 residues in the CDR3. V was trimmed by 0 bases and J by 0 bases, leaving 16 bases between them. The CDR3 coding sequence is TGTGCCATCAGTGAGTCTGGGTTACTAGAGGCTAGCACAGATACGCAGTATTTT. This encodes CAISESGLLEASTDTQYF.

J is TRBJ2-1 and V is TRBV4-1, with D tentatively TRBD2 (6 bases). Germline CDR1 MGHRA, CDR2 YSYEKL. This CDR3 contains 13 residues. V dropped 1 base and J dropped 7 bases, with 8 bases sitting between them. The CDR3 region is CASSQVEGNEQFF. The CDR3 nucleotides read TGCGCCAGCAGCCAAGTGGAGGGGAATGAGCAGTTCTTC.

J is TRBJ2-7 and V is TRBV27; TRBD1 matches 11 bases. V shed 3 bases and J 5 bases; nucleotides not matched to a gene: 3. The CDR3 sequence is 14 residues long. Per the germline V gene, CDR1 is MNHEY and CDR2 is SMNVEV (reference sequence). The CDR3 coding sequence is TGTGCCAGCAGTTTGGACAGGGGGCTTGACGAGCAGTACTTC. As protein: CASSLDRGLDEQYF.

Only a few counts were recorded for this clone. The V and J genes are TRBV4-2 and TRBJ2-5, with 12 bases matching TRBD2. With 1 base clipped from V and 4 bases from J, the junction kept 10 bases outside the gene matches. Looked up from germline, CDR1 is LGHNA and CDR2 is YNFKEQ. This CDR3 has 18 amino acids. CDR3 nucleotide sequence: TGTGCCAGCAGCCAAGTGACTAGCGGGGGCCCCCTCGGAGAGACCCAGTACTTC. It codes for CASSQVTSGGPLGETQYF.

The chain carries TRBV19 and TRBJ2-2; tentatively, D is TRBD2 (5 bases). Germline CDR1 reads LNHDA; CDR2 reads SQIVND (reference sequence). The V and J ends lost 4 bases and 6 bases respectively, with 18 bases between them. The CDR3 spans 16 residues. The CDR3 loop is CASSKEVPVSAGELFF. CDR3 sequence (DNA): TGTGCCAGTAGTAAGGAGGTCCCAGTTAGTGCCGGGGAGCTGTTTTTT.

The gene calls are TRBV18 and TRBJ1-5, with 9 bases aligning to TRBD1. The CDR3 length is 13 residues. The V gene's germline CDR1 is KGHSH and CDR2 LQKENI. The ends lost 3 bases at V and 7 bases at J; junction bases unmatched: 1. CDR3 coding DNA: TGTGCCAGCTCACCGGGACAGGGACAGCCCCAGCATTTT. This encodes CASSPGQGQPQHF.

The chain carries TRBV30 and TRBJ2-5; maybe TRBD2 (6 bases). Between the trimmed V and J ends, which lost 0 bases and 7 bases, there was a span of 12 bases. Germline loops: CDR1 GTSNPN, CDR2 SVGIG (reference sequence). There are 13 residues in the CDR3. The CDR3 bases are TGTGCCTGGAGTGTAGGAGGGGAAGGGACCCAGTACTTC. Residues: CAWSVGGEGTQYF.

The chain carries TRBV13 and TRBJ1-1, with D uncertain. Trimming pared 0 bases from V and 1 base from J, leaving 3 bases between. The germline V gene encodes CDR1 PRHDT and CDR2 FYEKMQ (reference sequence). The CDR3 loop spans 13 amino acids. The chain's CDR3 is CASSLGQNTEAFF. CDR3 bases: TGTGCCAGCAGCTTAGGCCAGAACACTGAAGCTTTCTTT. The full variable domain, with the rest looked up from reference TRBV13 and TRBJ1-1, is AAGVIQSPRHLIKEKRETATLKCYPIPRHDTVYWYQQGPGQDPQFLISFYEKMQSDKGSIPDRFSAQQFSDYHSELNMSSLELGDSALYFCASSLGQNTEAFFGQGTRLTVV.

The chain combines TRBV7-9 with TRBJ1-5, with 7 nucleotides matching TRBD1. Germline-derived CDR1 and CDR2 are SEHNR and FQNEAQ (reference sequence). The CDR3 has 15 amino acids. The ends lost 0 bases at V and 4 bases at J; junction bases unmatched: 3. The CDR3 DNA reads as TGTGCCAGCAGCTTAGCTGGGGACAGTAATCAGCCCCAGCATTTT. Encoded protein: CASSLAGDSNQPQHF.

This clone was seen only a few times. The chain uses TRBV5-4 and TRBJ1-1, with 8 bases lining up with TRBD1. The CDR3 sequence is 16 residues long. Germline V gene lookup returns CDR1 SGHNT and CDR2 YYREEE (reference sequence). Losses at the gene ends were 4 bases for V and 1 base for J; bases not matched to a gene: 9. The CDR3 loop reads CASSPIPGQENTEAFF. CDR3 DNA sequence: TGTGCCAGCAGCCCAATACCGGGACAGGAGAACACTGAAGCTTTCTTT. Filled out from reference TRBV5-4 and TRBJ1-1, the complete variable domain reads ETGVTQSPTHLIKTRGQQVTLRCSSQSGHNTVSWYQQALGQGPQFIFQYYREEENGRGNFPPRFSGLQFPNYSSELNVNALELDDSALYLCASSPIPGQENTEAFFGQGTRLTVV.

The V gene is TRBV10-3, the J gene TRBJ1-5, with 7 bases matching TRBD1. Germline trimming cut 4 bases from V and 4 bases from J; bases unmatched to any gene: 4. The CDR3 runs 14 residues. Germline V CDR1 and CDR2: ENHRY, SYGVKD. The CDR3 sequence is CAISAETGNQPQHF. The DNA for the CDR3 is TGTGCCATCAGTGCGGAGACAGGGAATCAGCCCCAGCATTTT.

The chain employs TRBV6-4 and TRBJ2-5; 12 nucleotides align to TRBD2. There are 15 residues in the CDR3. The germline CDR1 and CDR2 sequences are MRHNA and SNTAGT. The trim removed 4 bases at V and 5 bases at J, leaving 5 bases unmatched. The DNA for the CDR3 is TGTGCCAGCAGTGGCCTAGCGGGGGGGCAGGAGACCCAGTACTTC. Its translation: CASSGLAGGQETQYF.

This chain joins TRBV7-6 and TRBJ2-1; 9 nucleotides align to TRBD2. CDR3 size: 16 residues. V shed 1 base and J 3 bases; nucleotides not matched to a gene: 4. Germline CDR1 SGHVS, CDR2 FNYEAQ. This CDR3 reads CASSLGGGGYYNEQFF. Here the CDR3 DNA reads TGTGCCAGCAGCTTAGGCGGGGGGGGATACTACAATGAGCAGTTCTTC.

This chain connects TRBV28 to TRBJ2-7; perhaps TRBD1 as D (5 bases). This CDR3 contains 15 residues. Germline lookup yields CDR1 MDHEN and CDR2 SYDVKM. Trimming left V 4 bases short and J 2 bases short, with 15 bases between. The CDR3 DNA reads TGTGCCAGCAGTTCACCCCCAGGGAACCCCTACGAGCAGTACTTC. It specifies CASSSPPGNPYEQYF.

This CDR3 reads CASSPYGGGRDTQYF. The CDR3 region has the DNA TGTGCCAGCAGCCCTTATGGCGGCGGGCGGGATACGCAGTATTTT. This chain connects TRBV7-3 to TRBJ2-3; tentatively, D is TRBD2 (5 bases). This CDR3 contains 15 residues. The germline V gene encodes CDR1 SGHTA and CDR2 FQGTGA. V was trimmed by 5 bases and J by 6 bases, leaving 18 bases between them.